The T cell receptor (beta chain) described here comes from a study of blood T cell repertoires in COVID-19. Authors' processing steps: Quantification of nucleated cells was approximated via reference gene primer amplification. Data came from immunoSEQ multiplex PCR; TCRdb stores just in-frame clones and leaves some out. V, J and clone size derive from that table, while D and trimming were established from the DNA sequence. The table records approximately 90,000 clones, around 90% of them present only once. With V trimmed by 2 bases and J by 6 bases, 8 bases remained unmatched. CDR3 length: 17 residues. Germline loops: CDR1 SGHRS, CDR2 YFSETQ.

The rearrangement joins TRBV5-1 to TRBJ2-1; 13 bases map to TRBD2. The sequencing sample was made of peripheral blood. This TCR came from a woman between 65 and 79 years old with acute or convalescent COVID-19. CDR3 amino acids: CASSLPLLAGGRNEQFF. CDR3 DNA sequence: TGCGCCAGCAGCTTACCCTTACTAGCGGGGGGGCGCAATGAGCAGTTCTTC.